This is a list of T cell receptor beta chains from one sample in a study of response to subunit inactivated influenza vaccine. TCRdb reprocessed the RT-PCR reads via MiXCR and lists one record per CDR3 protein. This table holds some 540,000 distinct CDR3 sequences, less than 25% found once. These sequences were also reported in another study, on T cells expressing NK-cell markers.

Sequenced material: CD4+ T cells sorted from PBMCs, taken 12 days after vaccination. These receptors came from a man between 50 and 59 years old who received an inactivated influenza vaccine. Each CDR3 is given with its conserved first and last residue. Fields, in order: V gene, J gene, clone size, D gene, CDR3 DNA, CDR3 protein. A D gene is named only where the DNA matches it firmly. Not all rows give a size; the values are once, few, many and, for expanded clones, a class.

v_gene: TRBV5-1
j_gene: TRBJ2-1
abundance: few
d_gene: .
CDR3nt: TGCGCCAGCAGCTTGTTGGCAGGATGGACCAATGAGCAGTTCTTC
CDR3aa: CASSLLAGWTNEQFF

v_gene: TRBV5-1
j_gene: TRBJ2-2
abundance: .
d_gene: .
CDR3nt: TGCGCCAGCAGCTTGGCGTTAACCGAGAACACCGGGGAGCTGTTTTTT
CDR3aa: CASSLALTENTGELFF

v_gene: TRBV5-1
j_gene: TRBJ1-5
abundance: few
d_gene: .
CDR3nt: TGCGCCAGCCGTCCCCGGGTAGATAGCAATCAGCCCCAGCATTTT
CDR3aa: CASRPRVDSNQPQHF

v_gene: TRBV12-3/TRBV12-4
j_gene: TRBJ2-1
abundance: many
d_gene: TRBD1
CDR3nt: TGTGCCAGCAGTACGGGACAGGGAATAATCTTC
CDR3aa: CASSTGQGIIF

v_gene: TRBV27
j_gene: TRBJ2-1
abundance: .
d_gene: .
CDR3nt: TGTGCCAGCAGTCCACTCGGGGGGACAACCTACAATGAGCAGTTCTTC
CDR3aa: CASSPLGGTTYNEQFF

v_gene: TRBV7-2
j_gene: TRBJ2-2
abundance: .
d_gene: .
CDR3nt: TGTGCCAGCAGCCCAGGACCAGACACCGGGGAGCTGTTTTTT
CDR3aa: CASSPGPDTGELFF

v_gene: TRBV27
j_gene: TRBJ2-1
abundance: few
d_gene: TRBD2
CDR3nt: TGTGCCAGCAGTTCACCGGGACTAGCGGGACGCAATGAGCAGTTCTTC
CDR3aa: CASSSPGLAGRNEQFF

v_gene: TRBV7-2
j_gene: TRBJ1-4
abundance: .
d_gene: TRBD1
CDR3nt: TGTGCCAGCAGCTCGACCGGGACAGGGGTCGAAAAACTGTTTTTT
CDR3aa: CASSSTGTGVEKLFF

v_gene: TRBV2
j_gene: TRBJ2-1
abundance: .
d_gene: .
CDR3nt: TGTGCCAGCAGTGAATTACGTATTCCTAGGAATGAGCAGTTCTTC
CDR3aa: CASSELRIPRNEQFF

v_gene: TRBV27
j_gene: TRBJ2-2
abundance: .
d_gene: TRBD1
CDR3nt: TGTGCCAGCAGTTTAGCGGGACAGGGGAACACCGGGGAGCTGTTTTTT
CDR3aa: CASSLAGQGNTGELFF

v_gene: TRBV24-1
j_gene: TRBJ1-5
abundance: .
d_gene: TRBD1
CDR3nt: TGTGCCACCAGTGACTCCGGGACAGGGGAAAATCAGCCCCAGCATTTT
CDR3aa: CATSDSGTGENQPQHF

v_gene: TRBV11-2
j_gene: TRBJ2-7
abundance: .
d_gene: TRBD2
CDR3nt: TGTGCCAGCAGCTTAGATCCCCTGGGTAGCGGGAGGGCCTACGAGCAGTACTTC
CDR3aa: CASSLDPLGSGRAYEQYF

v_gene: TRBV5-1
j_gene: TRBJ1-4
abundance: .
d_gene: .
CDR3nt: TGCGCCAGCAGCTTGATTGGGTCAGAGCTTAATGAAAAACTGTGTTTT
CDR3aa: CASSLIGSELNEKLCF

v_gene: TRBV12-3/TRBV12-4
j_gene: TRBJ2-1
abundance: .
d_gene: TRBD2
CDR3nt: TGTGCCAGCAGTCCCCAAGCGGGGGCCTACAATGAGCAGTTCTTC
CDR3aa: CASSPQAGAYNEQFF

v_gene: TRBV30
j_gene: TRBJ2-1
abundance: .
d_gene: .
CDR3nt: TGTGCCTGGAGTGATGGTGGGACTTCAGGACCCTACAATGAGCAGTTCTTC
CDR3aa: CAWSDGGTSGPYNEQFF

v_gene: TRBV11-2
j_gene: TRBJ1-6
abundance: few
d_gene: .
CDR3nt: TGTGCCAGCAGCCCCGGACACTATAATTCACCCCTCCACTTT
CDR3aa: CASSPGHYNSPLHF

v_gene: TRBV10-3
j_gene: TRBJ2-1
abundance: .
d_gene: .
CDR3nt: TGTGCCATCAGTGAGTCGAAACTGAAACTCGACAATGAGCAGTTCTTC
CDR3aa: CAISESKLKLDNEQFF

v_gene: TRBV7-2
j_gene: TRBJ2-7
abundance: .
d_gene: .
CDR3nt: TGTGCCAGCAGCTCGAGACTAGTTATCTACGAGCAGTACTTC
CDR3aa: CASSSRLVIYEQYF

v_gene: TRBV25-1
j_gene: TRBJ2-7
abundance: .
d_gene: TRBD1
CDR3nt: TGTGCCAGCAGGCTGACAGGGGGAAGCGAGCAGTACTTC
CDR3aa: CASRLTGGSEQYF

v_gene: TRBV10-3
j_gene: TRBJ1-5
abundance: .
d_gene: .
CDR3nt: TGTGCCATCAGTGAAAGGCAGGGCAATCAGCCCCAGCATTTT
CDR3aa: CAISERQGNQPQHF

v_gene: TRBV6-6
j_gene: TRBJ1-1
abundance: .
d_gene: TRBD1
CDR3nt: TGTGCCAGCAGTCCGACAGGGAAAACTGAAGCTTTCTTT
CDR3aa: CASSPTGKTEAFF

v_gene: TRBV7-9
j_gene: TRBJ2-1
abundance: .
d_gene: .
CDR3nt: TGTGCCAGCAGCCAACTTTCAAACCCGTACAATGAGCAGTTCTTC
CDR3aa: CASSQLSNPYNEQFF

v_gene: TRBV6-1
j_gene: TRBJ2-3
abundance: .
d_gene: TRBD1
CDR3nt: TGTGCCAGCAGGGCAAAGGGACAGAGCACAGATACGCAGTATTTT
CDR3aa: CASRAKGQSTDTQYF

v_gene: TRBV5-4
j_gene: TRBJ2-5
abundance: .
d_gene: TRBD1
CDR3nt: TGTGCCAGCAACCGACAGGGGACGGAGACCCAGTACTTC
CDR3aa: CASNRQGTETQYF

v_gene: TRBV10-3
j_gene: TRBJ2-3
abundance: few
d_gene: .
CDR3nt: TGTGCCATGGCCCTGGATGAGCTCACAGATACGCAGTATTTT
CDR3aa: CAMALDELTDTQYF

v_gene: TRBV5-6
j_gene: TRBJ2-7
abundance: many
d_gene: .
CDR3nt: TGTGCCAGCAGCTTGCGGACAGCTCTTAACTCCTACGAGCAGTACTTC
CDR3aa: CASSLRTALNSYEQYF

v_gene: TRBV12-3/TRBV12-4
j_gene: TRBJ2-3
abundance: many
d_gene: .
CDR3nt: TGTGCCAGCAGAATGGGATTTAGCACAGATACGCAGTATTTT
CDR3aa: CASRMGFSTDTQYF

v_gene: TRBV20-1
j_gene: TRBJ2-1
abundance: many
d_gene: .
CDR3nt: TGCAGTGCTCCCGGGAGTCGAAATTTAATGGAGCAGTTCTTC
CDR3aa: CSAPGSRNLMEQFF

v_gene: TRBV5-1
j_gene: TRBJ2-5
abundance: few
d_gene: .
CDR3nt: TGCGCCAGCAGCTCGCAAAAAGAGACCCAGTACTTC
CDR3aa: CASSSQKETQYF

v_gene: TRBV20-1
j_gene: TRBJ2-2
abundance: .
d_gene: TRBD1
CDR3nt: TGCAGTGCTAGAGATCAGGCAGGGGGCTGGACCGGGGAGCTGTTTTTT
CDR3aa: CSARDQAGGWTGELFF